A selection of T cell receptor beta chains follows, all from one sample in a study of CD8+CD57+ T cells in acquired aplastic anemia. TCRdb reprocessed the reads with MiXCR, giving one entry per CDR3 protein. The data contain about 240,000 distinct CDR3 sequences, approximately 45% of them singletons. Specimen: sorted CD4+, CD8+, or CD8+CD57+ T cells (not recorded which) from PBMCs. Receptor source: a human donor with aplastic anemia. The CDR3 runs from the conserved cysteine through the conserved F or W. D genes are given only for firm matches. Clone size, where shown, is once, few, many, or a class for clones that have expanded.

V,size,D,J,CDR3,DNA
TRBV20-1,.,.,TRBJ2-7,CSARGVYEQYF,TGCAGTGCTAGAGGAGTGTACGAGCAGTACTTC
TRBV29-1,.,.,TRBJ2-3,CSVPSKDTQYF,TGCAGCGTTCCTAGCAAAGATACGCAGTATTTT
TRBV20-1,once,TRBD1,TRBJ1-5,CSAGPGTGSDQPQHF,TGCAGTGCGGGTCCCGGGACAGGGAGCGATCAGCCCCAGCATTTT
TRBV12-3/TRBV12-4,many,.,TRBJ1-1,CASSSVGTGTEAFF,TGTGCCAGCAGTTCGGTTGGGACCGGGACTGAAGCTTTCTTT
TRBV10-3,.,.,TRBJ1-2,CAISESEKIRCSYTF,TGTGCCATCAGTGAGTCGGAGAAGATTAGGTGTAGCTACACCTTC
TRBV20-1,.,TRBD2,TRBJ2-2,CSARGGRGTGELFF,TGCAGTGCTAGAGGCGGGAGGGGGACCGGGGAGCTGTTTTTT
TRBV19,many,.,TRBJ1-3,CASRTYDRRDTIYF,TGTGCCAGTAGGACCTACGACAGGAGGGACACCATATATTTT
TRBV12-3/TRBV12-4,many,.,TRBJ2-3,CASSEPWGPVGTDTQYF,TGTGCCAGCAGTGAACCCTGGGGTCCGGTCGGCACAGATACGCAGTATTTT
TRBV4-1,.,TRBD1,TRBJ1-4,CASSHWTGFNEKLFF,TGCGCCAGCAGCCACTGGACAGGGTTTAATGAAAAACTGTTTTTT
TRBV27,.,.,TRBJ1-2,CASGLPMGGYTF,TGTGCCAGCGGGCTGCCCATGGGAGGCTACACCTTC
TRBV5-1,many,.,TRBJ2-7,CASSLEGVFDEQYF,TGCGCCAGCAGCTTGGAAGGGGTTTTCGACGAGCAGTACTTC
TRBV11-2,.,.,TRBJ1-2,CASSPLPGSNYGYTF,TGTGCCAGCAGCCCGCTCCCCGGGAGTAACTATGGCTACACCTTC
TRBV20-1,.,.,TRBJ2-5,CSARRETQYF,TGCAGTGCTAGAAGGGAGACCCAGTACTTC
TRBV25-1,.,.,TRBJ1-3,CASSRYSGNTIYF,TGTGCCAGCAGTCGGTACTCCGGAAACACCATATATTTT
TRBV5-6,many,.,TRBJ2-7,CASSPIGGSYEQYF,TGTGCCAGCAGCCCAATTGGGGGTTCCTACGAGCAGTACTTC
TRBV13,many,.,TRBJ2-7,CASSLENRVHEQYF,TGTGCCAGCAGCTTGGAGAACAGGGTACACGAGCAGTACTTC
TRBV20-1,.,TRBD1,TRBJ1-2,CSASGTGGGYGYTF,TGCAGTGCTTCCGGGACAGGGGGCGGCTATGGCTACACCTTC
TRBV10-2,many,.,TRBJ2-2,CASKEESTGELFF,TGCGCCAGCAAGGAGGAGAGCACCGGGGAGCTGTTTTTT
TRBV20-1,.,.,TRBJ2-3,CSAPLSGAGYTDTQYF,TGCAGTGCCCCCCTTTCTGGAGCGGGCTACACAGATACGCAGTATTTT
TRBV6-1,.,.,TRBJ2-7,CASGPWEQYF,TGTGCCAGCGGCCCGTGGGAGCAGTACTTC